This is a list of T cell receptor beta chains from one sample in a study of T-cell reconstitution after alpha-beta-depleted transplantation in children. TCRdb reprocessed the PCR reads with MiXCR, giving one entry per CDR3 protein. The table records hundreds of thousands of distinct CDR3 sequences, 10% of them present only once. This specimen consisted of PBMCs, obtained before TCRalphabeta/CD19-depleted stem cell transplant. The receptors stem from a child younger than 10 with inherited bone marrow failure, due to receive a stem cell transplant. Both conserved end residues are part of each CDR3. The D gene is left open where the match is weak. Clone size is stated in some rows and not others, as once, few, many or a class when expanded.

CDR3aa: CASTIAGDTQYF; CDR3nt: TGTGCCAGCACCATCGCTGGAGATACGCAGTATTTT; j_gene: TRBJ2-3; d_gene: -; abundance: many; v_gene: TRBV7-2
CDR3aa: CASSSQTGSGWQYF; CDR3nt: TGTGCCAGCAGTTCCCAGACAGGGAGTGGATGGCAGTACTTC; j_gene: TRBJ2-7; d_gene: TRBD1; abundance: many; v_gene: TRBV6-5
CDR3aa: CATSAAHADTQYF; CDR3nt: TGTGCCACCAGTGCCGCTCATGCAGATACGCAGTATTTT; j_gene: TRBJ2-3; d_gene: -; abundance: few; v_gene: TRBV24-1
CDR3aa: CASSLEQGDGYTF; CDR3nt: TGCGCCAGCAGCTTGGAACAGGGGGATGGCTACACCTTC; j_gene: TRBJ1-2; d_gene: TRBD1; abundance: many; v_gene: TRBV5-1
CDR3aa: CASSLIRGVRELFF; CDR3nt: TGTGCCAGCAGCTTAATTAGGGGGGTCCGGGAGCTGTTTTTT; j_gene: TRBJ2-2; d_gene: -; abundance: many; v_gene: TRBV7-2
CDR3aa: CASSYRAEGTYEQYF; CDR3nt: TGTGCCAGCAGTTATCGCGCCGAGGGGACCTACGAGCAGTACTTC; j_gene: TRBJ2-7; d_gene: -; abundance: many; v_gene: TRBV6-2/TRBV6-3
CDR3aa: CATSRAGGAINEQFF; CDR3nt: TGTGCCACCAGCCGGGCAGGGGGCGCAATTAATGAGCAGTTCTTC; j_gene: TRBJ2-1; d_gene: TRBD1; abundance: many; v_gene: TRBV24-1
CDR3aa: CASSLGSTYNEQFF; CDR3nt: TGTGCCAGCAGTTTAGGCTCCACCTACAATGAGCAGTTCTTC; j_gene: TRBJ2-1; d_gene: -; abundance: many; v_gene: TRBV28
CDR3aa: CASSVGGGNTYEQYF; CDR3nt: TGTGCCAGCAGCGTAGGAGGCGGGAATACCTACGAGCAGTACTTC; j_gene: TRBJ2-7; d_gene: -; abundance: many; v_gene: TRBV9
CDR3aa: CASSGLGQGRPEAFF; CDR3nt: TGTGCCAGCAGCGGCCTGGGACAGGGGAGGCCTGAAGCTTTCTTT; j_gene: TRBJ1-1; d_gene: TRBD1; abundance: many; v_gene: TRBV13
CDR3aa: CASSQGRLADNEQFF; CDR3nt: TGTGCCAGCAGCCAAGGGAGACTAGCGGACAATGAGCAGTTCTTC; j_gene: TRBJ2-1; d_gene: TRBD2; abundance: few; v_gene: TRBV3-1
CDR3aa: CASSYYRTDNQPQHF; CDR3nt: TGTGCCAGTAGTTACTACAGGACGGATAATCAGCCCCAGCATTTT; j_gene: TRBJ1-5; d_gene: -; abundance: -; v_gene: TRBV19
CDR3aa: CASSLFTGTGTYEQYF; CDR3nt: TGTGCCAGCAGTTTATTCACCGGGACAGGTACCTACGAGCAGTACTTC; j_gene: TRBJ2-7; d_gene: TRBD1; abundance: -; v_gene: TRBV28